This T cell receptor beta chain was retrieved from a study of blood T cell repertoires in COVID-19. Study-wide background: Donors in the United States, Italy and Spain gave samples during acute or convalescent COVID-19. PBMCs, B-cell-depleted T cells, or T cells provided the cDNA or gDNA that made up the material.

The CDR3 is 11 residues long. Per germline, CDR1 SGDLS and CDR2 YYNGEE. V shed 0 bases and J shed 12 bases, with 10 bases lying between them. In the source study's methods: The assay estimated nucleated cells by amplifying reference gene primers. The protocol was immunoSEQ multiplex PCR, while the TCRdb copy is restricted to in-frame clones and leaves out a portion. V and J calls and clone size come straight from that table; D and trimming were deduced from the DNA. The sample yields a few hundred thousand clones, roughly 90% seen once. V is TRBV9 and J is TRBJ2-7; D perhaps matches TRBD2 (5 bases). Sequencing used peripheral blood. This TCR was sampled from a woman aged 45-59 years with active or convalescent COVID-19. The CDR3: CASSVGEGGYF. The CDR3 nucleotides are TGTGCCAGCAGCGTAGGGGAAGGAGGGTACTTC.